This T cell receptor (beta chain) was identified during a study of shared clonotypes between healthy human individuals. CDR3 length: 14 amino acids. CDR1 and CDR2 from the germline V gene are KGHSH and LQKENI. Everyone who donated was a Caucasian adult who lived in Nashville, Tennessee. Study results and limitations: With four donors compared, approximately 5% of naive CD4 clonotypes were shared.

Sequencing was performed with immunoSEQ multiplex PCR; in TCRdb, only in-frame clones are kept and a portion is missing. The sample carries approximately 500,000 clones, 95% to 97% recorded once. As regards this clone: Its antigen is unknown.

This sequence originates from a young woman in good health. The specimen sequenced was naive CD4+ T cells sorted from blood. Stated subset: CD45RA+ positively selected. This chain uses TRBV18 with TRBJ2-5, with D perhaps TRBD1 or TRBD2 (7 bases each). The J call is doubtful: the DNA matches TRBJ2-7 better. The CDR3 region has the DNA TGTGCCAGCTCACCCTACAGGGGAGGGGACGAGCAGTACTTC. Its protein is CASSPYRGGDEQYF.